The 2 T cell receptor beta chains below come from one sample, sequenced in a study of T cell responses to AZD1222 COVID-19 vaccine. Profiled with immunoSEQ multiplex PCR; TCRdb holds only in-frame clones, not every one. The data hold 80,000 to 100,000 clones, with 88% observed a single time. Specimen: peripheral blood, collected on day 0 of AZD1222 vaccination. These receptors were obtained from an adult in good health.

This chain connects TRBV11-2 to TRBJ2-3; 11 nucleotides agree with TRBD1. Germline CDR1 and CDR2: SGHAT and FQNNGV. V was pared by 5 bases and J by 2 bases, with 12 bases of the junction left unmatched. CDR3 size: 18 residues. The CDR3 loop is CASSIRTGGIKNTDTQYF. CDR3 coding DNA: TGTGCCAGCAGCATAAGGACAGGGGGCATAAAAAACACAGATACGCAGTATTTT.

The chain has TRBV2 and TRBJ1-5; possibly TRBD1 for D (5 bases). This CDR3 comprises 15 residues. Germline V lookup: CDR1 SNHLY, CDR2 FYNNEI. The V end lost 6 bases, the J end lost 5 bases, and 17 bases lay between the germline ends. The CDR3 DNA sequence: TGTGCCAGCAGCTACGGACAAGTAGCAGATCAGCCCCAGCATTTT. Protein sequence: CASSYGQVADQPQHF.